Sequencing of this TCR beta chain was carried out in a study of blood T cell repertoires in COVID-19. Study overall: The United States, Italy and Spain supplied acute and convalescent COVID-19 samples.

In the original analysis: Amplifying reference gene primers gave estimates of nucleated cell counts. The assay was immunoSEQ multiplex PCR, and TCRdb's table has in-frame clones only and misses some. The V and J calls and the clone size are those of that table, but D and trimming were determined from the DNA. This sample has 80,000 to 100,000 clones, with more than 90% found just once. Germline CDR1 is LGHNA and CDR2 is YNFKEQ. V lost 0 bases, J lost 6 bases, and 20 bases lay in between. The CDR3 covers 18 residues. The sequence was obtained from a human donor with active COVID-19. The donor label of this sample is uncertain. The specimen was peripheral blood. This chain connects TRBV4-2 to TRBJ2-2; weak D call: TRBD2 (5 bases). The CDR3: CASSQDASLLGIAGELFF. CDR3 nucleotide sequence: TGTGCCAGCAGCCAAGATGCTAGCCTCCTGGGGATCGCCGGGGAGCTGTTTTTT.